The T cell receptor (beta chain) described here comes from a study of T cells after yellow fever vaccination. Study-wide results and caveats: FACS-sorted repertoires could contain abundant clonotypes contaminating from the bulk population.

This clonotype has a handful of counts. Its matching antigen is unknown. TCRdb fed the 5' RACE reads into MiXCR, producing one record per CDR3 protein. The sample has hundreds of thousands of distinct CDR3 sequences; roughly 13% are singletons. V lost 2 bases and J lost 3; bases outside the gene matches: 8. CDR3 size: 16 residues. Germline assignment: CDR1 DFQATT and CDR2 SNEGSKA (reference sequence). This chain uses TRBV20-1 with TRBJ2-3; 10 bases are shared with TRBD2. Sequenced material: PBMCs, taken on the day of the yellow fever booster vaccination. The origin of this receptor is a man aged 25-45 years who received the YFV17D yellow fever vaccine. The CDR3 is CSARNPAGGPTDTQYF. The CDR3 nucleotides are TGCAGTGCTAGAAACCCAGCGGGAGGGCCTACAGATACGCAGTATTTT.